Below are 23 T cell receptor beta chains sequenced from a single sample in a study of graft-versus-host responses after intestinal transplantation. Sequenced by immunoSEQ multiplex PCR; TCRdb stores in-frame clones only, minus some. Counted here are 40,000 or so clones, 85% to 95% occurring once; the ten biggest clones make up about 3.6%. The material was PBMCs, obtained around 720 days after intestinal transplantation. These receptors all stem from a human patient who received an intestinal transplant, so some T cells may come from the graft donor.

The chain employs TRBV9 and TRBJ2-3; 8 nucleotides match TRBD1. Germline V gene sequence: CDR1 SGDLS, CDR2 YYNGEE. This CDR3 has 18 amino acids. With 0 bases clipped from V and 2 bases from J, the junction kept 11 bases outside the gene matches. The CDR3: CASSVAEPQGGPTDTQYF. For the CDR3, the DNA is TGTGCCAGCAGCGTAGCAGAACCACAGGGGGGCCCCACAGATACGCAGTATTTT.

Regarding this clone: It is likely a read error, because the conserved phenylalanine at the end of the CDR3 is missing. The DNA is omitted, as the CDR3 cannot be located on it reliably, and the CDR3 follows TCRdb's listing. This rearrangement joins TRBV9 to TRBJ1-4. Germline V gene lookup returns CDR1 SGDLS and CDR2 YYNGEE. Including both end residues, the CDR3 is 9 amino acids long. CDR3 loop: CASSVGERL.

This CDR3 reads CASSLDRGNIQYF. The CDR3, as DNA: TGTGCCAGCAGCTTGGACAGGGGAAACATTCAGTACTTC. The V gene is TRBV13, the J gene TRBJ2-4; 9 positions match TRBD1. Germline V CDR1 and CDR2: PRHDT, FYEKMQ (reference sequence). V was clipped by 3 bases and J by 6 bases; unmatched bases: 0. The CDR3 is 13 amino acids.

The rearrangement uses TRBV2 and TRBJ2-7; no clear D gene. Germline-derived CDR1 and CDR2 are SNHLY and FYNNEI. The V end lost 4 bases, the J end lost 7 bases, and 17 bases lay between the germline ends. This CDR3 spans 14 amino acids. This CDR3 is CASSVGSGPLEQYF. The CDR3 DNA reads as TGTGCCAGCAGTGTAGGGTCAGGCCCCTTGGAGCAGTACTTC.

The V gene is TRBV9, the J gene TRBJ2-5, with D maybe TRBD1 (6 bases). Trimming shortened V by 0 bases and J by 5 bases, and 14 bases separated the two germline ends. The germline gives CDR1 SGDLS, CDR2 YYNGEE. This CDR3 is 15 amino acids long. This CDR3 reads CASSVALGAGETQYF. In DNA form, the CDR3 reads TGTGCCAGCAGCGTAGCTTTGGGGGCTGGGGAGACCCAGTACTTC. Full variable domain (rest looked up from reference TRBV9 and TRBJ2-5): DSGVTQTPKHLITATGQRVTLRCSPRSGDLSVYWYQQSLDQGLQFLIQYYNGEERAKGNILERFSAQQFPDLHSELNLSSLELGDSALYFCASSVALGAGETQYFGPGTRLLVL.

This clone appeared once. The CDR3 loop is CARSLAGNYQPQHF. The DNA for the CDR3 is TGTGCCAGAAGCTTGGCTGGTAATTATCAGCCCCAGCATTTT. The rearrangement uses TRBV5-3 and TRBJ1-5; D unclear. TRBV5-3 is placed among ORFs of uncertain function. The CDR3 is 14 amino acids. With 0 bases removed from V and 5 bases from J, the gap between germline ends came to 9 bases.

CDR3 nucleotide sequence: TGTGCCAGCAGTGGGGGCCAATTCGAAGCTTTCTTT. As protein: CASSGGQFEAFF. This chain joins TRBV2 and TRBJ1-1; weak D call: TRBD1 (5 bases). V dropped 4 bases and J dropped 8 bases, with 11 bases sitting between them. CDR3 size: 12 residues. Germline CDR1 SNHLY, CDR2 FYNNEI.

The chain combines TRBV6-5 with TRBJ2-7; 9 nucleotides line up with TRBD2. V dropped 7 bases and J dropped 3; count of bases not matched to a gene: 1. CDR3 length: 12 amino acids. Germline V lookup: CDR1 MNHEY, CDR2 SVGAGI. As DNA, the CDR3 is TGTGCCAGCACTAGCGGGATCTACGAGCAGTACTTC. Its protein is CASTSGIYEQYF.

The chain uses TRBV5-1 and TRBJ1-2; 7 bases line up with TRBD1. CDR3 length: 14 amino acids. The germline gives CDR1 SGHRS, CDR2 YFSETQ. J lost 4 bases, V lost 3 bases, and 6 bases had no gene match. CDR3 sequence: CASSSRTGGYGYTF. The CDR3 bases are TGCGCCAGCAGCTCCCGGACAGGAGGCTATGGCTACACCTTC.

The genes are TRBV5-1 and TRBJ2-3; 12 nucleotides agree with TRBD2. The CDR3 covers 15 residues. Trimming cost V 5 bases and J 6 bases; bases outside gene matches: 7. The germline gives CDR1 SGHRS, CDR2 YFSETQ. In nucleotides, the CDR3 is TGCGCCAGCAGGAGACTAGCGGGAGCCTCGGATACGCAGTATTTT. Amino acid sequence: CASRRLAGASDTQYF. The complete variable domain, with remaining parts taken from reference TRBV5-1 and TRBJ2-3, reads KAGVTQTPRYLIKTRGQQVTLSCSPISGHRSVSWYQQTPGQGLQFLFEYFSETQRNKGNFPGRFSGRQFSNSRSEMNVSTLELGDSALYLCASRRLAGASDTQYFGPGTRLTVL.

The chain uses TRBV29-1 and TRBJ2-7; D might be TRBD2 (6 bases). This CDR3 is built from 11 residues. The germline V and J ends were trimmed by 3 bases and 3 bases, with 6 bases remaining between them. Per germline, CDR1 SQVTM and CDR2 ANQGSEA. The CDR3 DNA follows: TGCAGCGTTGAGGAGGGCTACGAGCAGTACTTC. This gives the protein CSVEEGYEQYF.

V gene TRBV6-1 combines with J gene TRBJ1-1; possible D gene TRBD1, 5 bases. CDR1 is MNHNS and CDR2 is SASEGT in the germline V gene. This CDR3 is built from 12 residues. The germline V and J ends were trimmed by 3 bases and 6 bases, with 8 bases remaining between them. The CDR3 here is CASSEWTSEAFF. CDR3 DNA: TGTGCCAGCAGTGAGTGGACATCTGAAGCTTTCTTT.

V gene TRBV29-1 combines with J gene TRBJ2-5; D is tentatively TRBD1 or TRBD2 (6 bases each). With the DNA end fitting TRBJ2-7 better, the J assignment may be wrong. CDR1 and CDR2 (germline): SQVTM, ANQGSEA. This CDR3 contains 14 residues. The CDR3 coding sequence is TGCAGCGTTGAACCCTCGGGGGCATCCTACGAGCAGTACTTC. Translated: CSVEPSGASYEQYF.

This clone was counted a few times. DNA for the CDR3: TGTGCCAGCAGCGTGATAGTTGGGGACGAGCAGTACTTC. It is translated as CASSVIVGDEQYF. The chain recombines TRBV9 with TRBJ2-7; D is undetermined. Deletions cut 2 bases from V and 5 bases from J, with 11 bases between. The CDR3 is 13 residues long. Germline CDR1 SGDLS, CDR2 YYNGEE.

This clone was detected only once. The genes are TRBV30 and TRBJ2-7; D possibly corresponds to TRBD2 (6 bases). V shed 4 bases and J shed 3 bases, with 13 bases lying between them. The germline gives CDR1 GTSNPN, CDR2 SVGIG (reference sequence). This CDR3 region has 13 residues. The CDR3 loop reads CAWNGGIGYEQYF. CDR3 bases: TGTGCCTGGAATGGCGGGATCGGCTACGAGCAGTACTTC.

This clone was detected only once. As DNA, the CDR3 is TGTGCCAGCAGTTATTCTGCGGGAGGGAATCAGCCCCAGCATTTT. It codes for CASSYSAGGNQPQHF. This chain joins TRBV6-5 and TRBJ1-5; the D is unclear. V was shortened by 3 bases and J by 4 bases, with 13 bases between the two germline ends. This CDR3 has 15 residues. Looked up from germline, CDR1 is MNHEY and CDR2 is SVGAGI.

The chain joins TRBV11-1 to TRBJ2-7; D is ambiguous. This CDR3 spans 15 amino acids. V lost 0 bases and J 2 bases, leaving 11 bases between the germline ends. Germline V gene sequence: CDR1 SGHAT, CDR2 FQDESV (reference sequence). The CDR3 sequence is CASSLAVPAPYEQYF. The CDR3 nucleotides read TGTGCCAGCAGCTTAGCGGTTCCCGCACCCTACGAGCAGTACTTC.

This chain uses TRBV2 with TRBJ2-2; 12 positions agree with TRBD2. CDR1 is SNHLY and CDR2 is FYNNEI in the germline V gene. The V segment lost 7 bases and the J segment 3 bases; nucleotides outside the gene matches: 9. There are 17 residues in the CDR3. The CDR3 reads CASTLDSSGRDTGELFF. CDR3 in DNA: TGTGCCAGCACCCTAGATTCTAGCGGGAGGGACACCGGGGAGCTGTTTTTT.

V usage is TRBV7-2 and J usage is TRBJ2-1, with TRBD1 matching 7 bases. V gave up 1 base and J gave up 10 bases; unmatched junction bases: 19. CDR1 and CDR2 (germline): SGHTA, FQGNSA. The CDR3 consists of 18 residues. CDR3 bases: TGTGCCAGCAGCTTAGTGGAATTCTGGGACAGTGACTCTAGAGAGCAGTTCTTC. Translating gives CASSLVEFWDSDSREQFF.

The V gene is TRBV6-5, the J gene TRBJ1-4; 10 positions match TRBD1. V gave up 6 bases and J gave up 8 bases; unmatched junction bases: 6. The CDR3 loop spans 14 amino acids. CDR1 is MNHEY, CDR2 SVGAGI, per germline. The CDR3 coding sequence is TGTGCCAGCAGCCTCGACAGGGGGCACGAAAAACTGTTTTTT. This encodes CASSLDRGHEKLFF.

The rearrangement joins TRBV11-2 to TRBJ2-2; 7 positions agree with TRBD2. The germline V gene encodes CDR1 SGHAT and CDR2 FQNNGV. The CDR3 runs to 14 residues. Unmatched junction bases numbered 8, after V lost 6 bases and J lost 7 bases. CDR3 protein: CASRPNSGYGELFF. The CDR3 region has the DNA TGTGCCAGCAGACCAAATAGCGGGTACGGGGAGCTGTTTTTT.

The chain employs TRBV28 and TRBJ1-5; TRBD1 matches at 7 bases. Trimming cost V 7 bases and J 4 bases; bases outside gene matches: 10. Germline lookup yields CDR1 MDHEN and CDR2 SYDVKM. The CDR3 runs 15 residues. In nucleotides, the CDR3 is TGTGCCAGCATGCTATCGGGACAGCTTAATCAGCCCCAGCATTTT. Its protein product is CASMLSGQLNQPQHF.

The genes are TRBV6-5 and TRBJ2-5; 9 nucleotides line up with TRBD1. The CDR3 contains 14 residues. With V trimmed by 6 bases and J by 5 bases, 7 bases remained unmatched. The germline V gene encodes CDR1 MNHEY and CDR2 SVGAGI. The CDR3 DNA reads TGTGCCAGCAGCTATGGACAGGGGAGGGAGACCCAGTACTTC. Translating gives CASSYGQGRETQYF.